Listed below are T cell receptor beta chains from one sample, sequenced in a study of blood T cell repertoires in COVID-19. Assay used: immunoSEQ multiplex PCR; TCRdb lists only in-frame clones, some missing. This table has approximately 390,000 clones, nearly 90% appearing once. Sequenced input: peripheral blood. All receptors come from a young man with active or convalescent COVID-19. Both conserved end residues are part of each CDR3. The D gene is left open where the match is weak. Not all rows give a size; the values are once, few, many and, for expanded clones, a class.

>NA|TRBV10-3|TRBJ2-5|NA|16
TGTGCCATCAGTGAGTCGCTAAGAGGGCTTGAAGAGACCCAGTACTTC
CAISESLRGLEETQYF
>NA|TRBV11-2|TRBJ1-2|TRBD1|14
TGTGCCAGCAGCTCACAGGGGACATACTATGGCTACACCTTC
CASSSQGTYYGYTF
>NA|TRBV21-1|TRBJ2-7|NA|20
TGTGCCAGCAGCAAACCAAGGGTTCATAGCGGGCTTAACTTACTCTACGAGCAGTACTTC
CASSKPRVHSGLNLLYEQYF
>once|TRBV19|TRBJ1-5|TRBD1|16
TGTGCCAGTAGTGCCCTTGACAGGGGGCTCTTTCAGCCCCAGCATTTT
CASSALDRGLFQPQHF
>NA|TRBV5-6|TRBJ1-5|NA|15
TGTGCCAGCAGCTACTCATCGGACAATAATCAGCCCCAGCATTTT
CASSYSSDNNQPQHF
>NA|TRBV6-5|TRBJ2-7|NA|14
TGTGCCAGCAGCCGGAGAACAGGGTTCGACGAGCAGTACTTC
CASSRRTGFDEQYF
>NA|TRBV7-8|TRBJ1-5|TRBD1|15
TGTGCCAGCAGCCAACAGGGGACGAGCAATCAGCCCCAGCATTTT
CASSQQGTSNQPQHF
>NA|TRBV7-3|TRBJ2-7|TRBD2|16
TGTGCCAGCAGCTCCTTAAATAGCGGGAGACCCTACGAGCAGTACTTC
CASSSLNSGRPYEQYF
>NA|TRBV7-6|TRBJ2-5|TRBD2|14
TGTGCCAGCAGCTTAGAGCGGGGGTGGGAGACCCAGTACTTC
CASSLERGWETQYF
>NA|TRBV29-1|TRBJ1-5|TRBD1|13
TGCAGCGTTGTGACAGGGCAGGGTCAGCCCCAGCATTTT
CSVVTGQGQPQHF
>NA|TRBV4-1|TRBJ2-6|NA|16
TGCGCCAGCAGCCAAGAAGGGTACTCTGGGGCCAACGTGCTGACTTTC
CASSQEGYSGANVLTF
>NA|TRBV6-5|TRBJ1-5|TRBD1|13
TGTGCCACCGACCAGGGGGCCAATCAGCCCCAGCATTTT
CATDQGANQPQHF
>NA|TRBV10-1|TRBJ2-6|TRBD1|18
TGCGCCAGCAGCGACTCGACAGGGGGGAGCTCTGGGGCCAACGTCCTGACTTTC
CASSDSTGGSSGANVLTF
>NA|TRBV7-3|TRBJ2-3|TRBD1|16
TGTGCCAGCAGCCCGGGACAGGGGATTTTCACAGATACGCAGTATTTT
CASSPGQGIFTDTQYF
>NA|TRBV19|TRBJ2-7|NA|13
TGTGCCAGTAGTGCACAGGGTACCTACGAGCAGTACTTC
CASSAQGTYEQYF
>NA|TRBV24-1|TRBJ1-5|NA|13
TGTGCCACCAGCGTGGCAGGGAATCAGCCCCAGCATTTT
CATSVAGNQPQHF
>NA|TRBV3-1/TRBV3-2|TRBJ2-1|TRBD1|17
TGTGCCAGCAGCCAAGATTGGCGACAGGGGGTAGGTAATGAGCAGTTCTTC
CASSQDWRQGVGNEQFF
>NA|TRBV27|TRBJ1-2|NA|13
TGTGCCAGCAGTTTACAGGGCAGCTATGGCTACACCTTC
CASSLQGSYGYTF
>NA|TRBV2|TRBJ2-7|TRBD2|14
TGTGCCAGCAAATTAGCGGGAGGGCGGTACGAGCAGTACTTC
CASKLAGGRYEQYF
>NA|TRBV19|TRBJ2-7|TRBD1|12
TGTGCCAGTCGACAGGGGCTCAACGAGCAGTACTTC
CASRQGLNEQYF
>NA|TRBV19|TRBJ1-6|NA|14
TGTGCCAGTAGTATACCGGGGTATAATTCACCCCTCCACTTT
CASSIPGYNSPLHF
>NA|TRBV11-3|TRBJ2-1|TRBD1|14
TGTGCCAGCAGCTTAGATCCAGGGGGCCATGAGCAGTTCTTC
CASSLDPGGHEQFF
>NA|TRBV28|TRBJ1-1|NA|15
TGTGCCAGCAGTTTGGCACGTCTAGGGAACACTGAAGCTTTCTTT
CASSLARLGNTEAFF
>NA|TRBV28|TRBJ1-2|NA|14
TGTGCCAGCAGTTTTGGTGACAGCAACTATGGCTACACCTTC
CASSFGDSNYGYTF
>NA|TRBV29-1|TRBJ1-2|NA|13
TGCAGCGCCCGAAACAGGGACCTGAGTGGCTACACCTTC
CSARNRDLSGYTF
>NA|TRBV19|TRBJ1-3|NA|16
TGTGCCAGTTGTCCGGGACATAGCCTCTCTGGAAACACCATATATTTT
CASCPGHSLSGNTIYF
>NA|TRBV6-5|TRBJ2-3|TRBD2|13
TGTGCCAGCAGTCGGACTAGGGTTGATACGCAGTATTTT
CASSRTRVDTQYF
>NA|TRBV6-5|TRBJ2-7|TRBD2|14
TGTGCCAGCAGAAGACTAGCGGGAGACTACGAGCAGTACTTC
CASRRLAGDYEQYF
>few|TRBV28|TRBJ2-1|TRBD2|19
TGTGCCACCTACTCCCGTGAACGCAGGGGACTAGCGGGTTGGGATGAGCAGTTCTTC
CATYSRERRGLAGWDEQFF
>NA|TRBV18|TRBJ2-7|TRBD2|14
TGTGCCAGCTCCCCCGGGACTAAGGGCGACGAGCAGTACTTC
CASSPGTKGDEQYF
>NA|TRBV3-1/TRBV3-2|TRBJ1-2|NA|12
TGTGCCAGCAGTCTTCGCCGGTATGGCTACACCTTC
CASSLRRYGYTF
>once|TRBV5-4|TRBJ2-3|NA|15
TGTGCCAGCAGCTCGCCGCTAGGAAACACAGATACGCAGTATTTT
CASSSPLGNTDTQYF
>NA|TRBV6-6|TRBJ2-3|NA|15
TGTGCCAGCAGTTACGAGAGAACAGGCACAGATACGCAGTATTTT
CASSYERTGTDTQYF
>NA|TRBV11-2|TRBJ1-2|NA|12
TGTGCCAGCAGCTTTACAGACTATGGCTACACCTTC
CASSFTDYGYTF
>NA|TRBV3-1/TRBV3-2|TRBJ2-3|TRBD2|17
TGTGCCAGCAGCCAAGAAAGAGCGGGGGAGATCACAGATACGCAGTATTTT
CASSQERAGEITDTQYF
>NA|TRBV28|TRBJ1-2|NA|13
TGTGCCAGCAGTTATGGCCCCTCAGGAGGCTACACCTTC
CASSYGPSGGYTF
>NA|TRBV12-3/TRBV12-4|TRBJ1-2|TRBD1|12
TGTGCCAGCAGCCAGGGACAGTTGGGGTACACCTTC
CASSQGQLGYTF
>NA|TRBV2|TRBJ1-1|NA|12
TGTGCCAGCGGGCGGGACTCGGAGGAAGCTTTCTTT
CASGRDSEEAFF
>once|TRBV6-2/TRBV6-3|TRBJ2-2|NA|14
TGTGCCAGCAGTTTGGGCAGGGGCACCGGGGAGCTGTTTTTT
CASSLGRGTGELFF
>once|TRBV18|TRBJ1-4|TRBD1|16
TGTGCCAGCTCACCAGGGACAGACTCAACTAATGAAAAACTGTTTTTT
CASSPGTDSTNEKLFF
>NA|TRBV2|TRBJ2-7|NA|15
TGTGCCAGCAGTGATGCCCGAGGGCTGTCCTACGAGCAGTACTTC
CASSDARGLSYEQYF
>NA|TRBV6-4|TRBJ2-1|TRBD2|15
TGTGCCAGCAGTGACTCCGCGGGGGGGTACCAAGAGCAGTTCTTC
CASSDSAGGYQEQFF
>NA|TRBV28|TRBJ1-5|TRBD1|17
TGTGCCAGCAGTTTATTCACCCGACGGACAGGGTATCAGCCCCAGCATTTT
CASSLFTRRTGYQPQHF
>NA|TRBV6-5|TRBJ2-7|TRBD1|14
TGTGCCAGCAGTATTGACAGGGATTCCTACGAGCAGTACTTC
CASSIDRDSYEQYF
>NA|TRBV14|TRBJ1-1|NA|13
TGTGCCAGCAGCCAAGTAGTGAACACTGAAGCTTTCTTT
CASSQVVNTEAFF
>NA|TRBV21-1|TRBJ2-7|NA|20
TGTGCCAGCAGGGTGAGGGCAACCCGCTTTTTGCGGGAGGGCCCGTACGAGCAGTACTTC
CASRVRATRFLREGPYEQYF
>NA|TRBV7-9|TRBJ2-1|TRBD2|13
TGTGCCAGTCAGCGGGACTCCTACAATGAGCAGTTCTTC
CASQRDSYNEQFF
>once|TRBV27|TRBJ2-5|NA|13
TGTGCCAGCAGCGAACAGGGTCAAGAGACCCAGTACTTC
CASSEQGQETQYF
>NA|TRBV7-3|TRBJ2-1|TRBD2|16
TGTGCCAGCAGCTTAACTAGCGGGGCGATATACAATGAGCAGTTCTTC
CASSLTSGAIYNEQFF
>NA|TRBV4-1|TRBJ1-1|NA|17
TGCGCCAGCAGCCAGGCGACTTGGACAGAAATGAACACTGAAGCTTTCTTT
CASSQATWTEMNTEAFF
>NA|TRBV11-3|TRBJ1-1|NA|13
TGTGCCAGCAGCTTAGGGGGCGAGAATGAAGCTTTCTTT
CASSLGGENEAFF